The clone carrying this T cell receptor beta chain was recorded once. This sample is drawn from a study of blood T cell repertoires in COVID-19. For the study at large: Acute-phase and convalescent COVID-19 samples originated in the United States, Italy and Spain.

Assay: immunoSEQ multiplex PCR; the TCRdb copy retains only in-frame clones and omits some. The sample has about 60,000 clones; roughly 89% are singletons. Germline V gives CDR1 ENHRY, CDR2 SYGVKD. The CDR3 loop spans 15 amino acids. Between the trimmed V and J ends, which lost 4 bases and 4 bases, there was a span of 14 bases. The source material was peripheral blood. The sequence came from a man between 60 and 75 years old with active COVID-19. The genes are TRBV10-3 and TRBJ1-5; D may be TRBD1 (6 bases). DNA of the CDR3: TGTGCCATCAGTGCCCAGACAGGTTGGAATCAGCCCCAGCATTTT. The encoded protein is CAISAQTGWNQPQHF.